This entry lists 9 T cell receptor beta chains sequenced from one sample in a study of T cell repertoires in cytomegalovirus infection. The antigens of these receptors remain unknown. TCRdb redid the calling of the reads with MiXCR, one entry per CDR3 protein. Among about 110,000 distinct CDR3 sequences listed, 10% were seen once. The sample was PBMCs, sequenced either directly or after in vitro stimulation (not recorded which). The receptors were gathered from a human donor in good health (CMV status not recorded). Some clones in this sample may be carry-over from other donors' samples.

As concerns this clonotype: At one boundary the junction diverges from the germline segment, which might be a read error. This CDR3 reads CASSSNTGELSF. In DNA, the CDR3 is TGTGCCAGCAGTAGCAACACCGGGGAGCTGTCTTTT. The chain is built from TRBV6-2 or TRBV6-3 and TRBJ2-2; weak D call: TRBD2 (5 bases). The CDR3 totals 12 residues. From germline, CDR1 is MNHEY and CDR2 SVGEGT.

By proportion, this clonotype is medium-sized. J is TRBJ2-1 and V is TRBV28; D gene ambiguous. Germline CDR1 MDHEN, CDR2 SYDVKM. Trimming cost V 3 bases and J 1 base, with 10 bases left between them. The CDR3 extends over 15 amino acids. The CDR3 spells CASSFPSGSYNEQFF. The CDR3 bases are TGTGCCAGCAGTTTTCCGAGTGGTTCCTACAATGAGCAGTTCTTC.

This clonotype showed up many times. The rearrangement uses TRBV7-9 and TRBJ1-2, with a weak D call TRBD1 (5 bases). V was clipped by 5 bases and J by 8 bases, with 18 bases between them. Germline assignment: CDR1 SEHNR and CDR2 FQNEAQ (reference sequence). CDR3 length: 14 residues. The CDR3 reads CASSSRDRPRGYTF. CDR3 nucleotides: TGTGCCAGCAGCAGCCGGGACCGACCGCGAGGCTACACCTTC.

This clonotype was seen repeatedly, ten times or more. V and J are TRBV7-2 and TRBJ1-5, with TRBD1 as a possible D gene (5 bases). Per germline, CDR1 SGHTA and CDR2 FQGNSA. This CDR3 is built from 15 residues. V dropped 0 bases and J dropped 6 bases, with 12 bases sitting between them. CDR3 protein: CASSLAGRVIQPQHF. As DNA, the CDR3 is TGTGCCAGCAGCTTAGCGGGCAGGGTAATTCAGCCCCAGCATTTT. Full variable domain (remainder filled in from reference TRBV7-2 and TRBJ1-5): GAGVSQSPSNKVTEKGKDVELRCDPISGHTALYWYRQSLGQGLEFLIYFQGNSAPDKSGLPSDRFSAERTGGSVSTLTIQRTQQEDSAVYLCASSLAGRVIQPQHFGDGTRLSIL.

This clonotype was counted at least ten times. V and J are TRBV4-1 and TRBJ2-1; 11 bases align to TRBD1. This CDR3 contains 14 residues. The V gene's germline CDR1 is MGHRA and CDR2 YSYEKL. Losses at the gene ends were 4 bases for V and 10 bases for J; bases not matched to a gene: 6. CDR3 protein: CASSRGQGAGEQFF. The CDR3 DNA is TGCGCCAGCAGCCGAGGACAGGGGGCAGGAGAGCAGTTCTTC.

Many counts were recorded for this clonotype. The chain recombines TRBV7-2 with TRBJ2-7; 11 nucleotides match TRBD2. The junction had 8 bases not matched to a gene; V was cut back by 3 bases and J by 4 bases. This CDR3 spans 16 amino acids. Germline loops: CDR1 SGHTA, CDR2 FQGNSA. Here the CDR3 DNA reads TGTGCCAGCAGCTTGACCGGACTAGCGGGTTCTTACGAGCAGTACTTC. It translates to CASSLTGLAGSYEQYF.

The J gene is TRBJ2-1, the V gene TRBV20-1; D unresolved. CDR1 and CDR2 (germline): DFQATT, SNEGSKA (reference sequence). The CDR3 sequence is 14 residues long. V lost 3 bases and J lost 6, with 15 bases in between. The CDR3 protein is CSARDFGSPNEQFF. In DNA form, the CDR3 reads TGCAGTGCTAGGGATTTTGGTAGCCCCAATGAGCAGTTCTTC.

The sample holds a few counts of this clonotype. The J gene is TRBJ1-4, the V gene TRBV6-2 or TRBV6-3; tentatively, D is TRBD1 (5 bases). The germline V gene encodes CDR1 MNHEY and CDR2 SVGEGT. V lost 5 bases to trimming and J lost 5 bases, with 15 bases between them. This CDR3 spans 15 amino acids. The CDR3 region has the DNA TGTGCCAGCAGTATGCCGGGACGGGCGAATGAAAAACTGTTTTTT. Translated, it gives CASSMPGRANEKLFF.

This clonotype has more than one count but fewer than ten. V gene TRBV19 combines with J gene TRBJ2-7; tentatively, D is TRBD1 (6 bases). Trimming took off 5 bases at V and 6 bases at J, with 14 bases between the two ends. CDR3 size: 13 residues. Germline assignment: CDR1 LNHDA and CDR2 SQIVND (reference sequence). CDR3 sequence: CASSPTAGVEQYF. In DNA, the CDR3 is TGTGCCAGTAGTCCCACGGCAGGGGTCGAGCAGTACTTC.